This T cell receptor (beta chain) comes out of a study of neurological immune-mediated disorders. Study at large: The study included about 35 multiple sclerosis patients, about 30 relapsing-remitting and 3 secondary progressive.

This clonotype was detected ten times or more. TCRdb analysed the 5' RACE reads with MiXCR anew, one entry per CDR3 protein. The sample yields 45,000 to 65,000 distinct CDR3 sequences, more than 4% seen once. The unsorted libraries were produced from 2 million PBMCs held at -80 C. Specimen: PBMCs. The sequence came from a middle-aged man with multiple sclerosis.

The DNA for the CDR3 is TGTGCCAGCAGCCGGACGAGCGGGGGGCCCTACGAGCAGTACTTC. This translates into CASSRTSGGPYEQYF. The chain uses TRBV7-9 and TRBJ2-7; 9 bases agree with TRBD2. There are 15 residues in the CDR3. The V gene's germline CDR1 is SEHNR and CDR2 FQNEAQ (reference sequence). The V gene end was trimmed by 5 bases and the J gene end by 2 bases; junction bases not matched to a gene: 7.